This T cell receptor (beta chain) stems from a study of patients and donors after allogeneic stem cell transplantation. The germline gives CDR1 MRHNA, CDR2 SNTAGT. The CDR3 contains 15 residues. Trimming pared 2 bases from V and 2 bases from J, leaving 13 bases between. TCRdb reprocessed the RT-PCR reads via MiXCR and lists one record per CDR3 protein. The profile shows about a million distinct CDR3 sequences, more than 15% of them singletons. The sequencing input was blood, either unsorted or a sorted T cell fraction (not recorded which). This TCR came from a human donor who was either an allogeneic HSCT recipient or a stem cell or donor lymphocyte infusion donor (not recorded which). It is not recorded whose cells these are; they may come from a transplant donor. This chain links TRBV6-4 with TRBJ2-7; D could derive from TRBD1 or TRBD2 (5 bases each). The CDR3 region has the DNA TGTGCCAGCAGTGACCCCGGGGCGAGGACCTACGAGCAGTACTTC. As protein: CASSDPGARTYEQYF.